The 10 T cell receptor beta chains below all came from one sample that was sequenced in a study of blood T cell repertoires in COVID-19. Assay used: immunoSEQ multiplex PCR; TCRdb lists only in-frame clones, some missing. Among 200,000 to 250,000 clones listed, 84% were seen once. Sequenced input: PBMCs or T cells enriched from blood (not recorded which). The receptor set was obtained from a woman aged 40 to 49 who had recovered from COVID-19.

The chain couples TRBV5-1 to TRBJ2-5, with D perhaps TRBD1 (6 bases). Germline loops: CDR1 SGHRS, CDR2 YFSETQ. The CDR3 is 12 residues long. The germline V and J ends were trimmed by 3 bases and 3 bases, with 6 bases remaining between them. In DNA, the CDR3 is TGCGCCAGCAGCTCAGGGGAAGAGACCCAGTACTTC. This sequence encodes CASSSGEETQYF. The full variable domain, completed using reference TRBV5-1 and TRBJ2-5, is KAGVTQTPRYLIKTRGQQVTLSCSPISGHRSVSWYQQTPGQGLQFLFEYFSETQRNKGNFPGRFSGRQFSNSRSEMNVSTLELGDSALYLCASSSGEETQYFGPGTRLLVL.

CDR3 in amino acids: CASSSGTGRVGYTF. CDR3 sequence (DNA): TGTGCCAGCAGTTCCGGGACAGGGAGGGTTGGCTACACCTTC. The rearrangement uses TRBV28 and TRBJ1-2; 9 positions agree with TRBD1. The CDR3 sequence is 14 residues long. Germline values: CDR1 MDHEN, CDR2 SYDVKM. After removal of 4 bases from V and 7 bases from J, the junction contained 7 bases not matched to a gene.

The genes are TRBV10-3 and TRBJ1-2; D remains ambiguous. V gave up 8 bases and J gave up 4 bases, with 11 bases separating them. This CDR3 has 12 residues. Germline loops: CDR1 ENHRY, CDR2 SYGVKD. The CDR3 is CAIHASFYGYTF. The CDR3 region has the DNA TGTGCCATCCATGCCAGTTTCTATGGCTACACCTTC.

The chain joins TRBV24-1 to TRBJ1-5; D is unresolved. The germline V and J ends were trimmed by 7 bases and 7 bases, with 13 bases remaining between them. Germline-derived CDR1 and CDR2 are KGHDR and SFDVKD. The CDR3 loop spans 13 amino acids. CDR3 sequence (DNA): TGTGCCACCAGCCAGGAACCGCAACAGCCCCAGCATTTT. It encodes CATSQEPQQPQHF.

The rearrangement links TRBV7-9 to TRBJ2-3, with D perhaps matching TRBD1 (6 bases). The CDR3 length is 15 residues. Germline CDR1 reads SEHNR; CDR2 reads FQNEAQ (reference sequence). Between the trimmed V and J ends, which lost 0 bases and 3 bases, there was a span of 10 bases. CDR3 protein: CASSLATGTTDTQYF. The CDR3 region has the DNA TGTGCCAGCAGCTTAGCAACCGGGACAACAGATACGCAGTATTTT.

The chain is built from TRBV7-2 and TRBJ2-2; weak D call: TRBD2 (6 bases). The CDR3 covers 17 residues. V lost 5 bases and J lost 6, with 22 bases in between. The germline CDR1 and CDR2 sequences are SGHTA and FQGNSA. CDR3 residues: CASSPQGGGFNPGELFF. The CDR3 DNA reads TGTGCCAGCAGCCCGCAGGGAGGCGGGTTTAACCCCGGGGAGCTGTTTTTT.

CDR3 coding DNA: TGCGCCAGCAGCTCCCCGGGACTAGCGGGATTCTACGAGCAGTACTTC. This translates into CASSSPGLAGFYEQYF. V and J are TRBV5-1 and TRBJ2-7; 13 bases are shared with TRBD2. Germline assignment: CDR1 SGHRS and CDR2 YFSETQ. The V gene end was trimmed by 3 bases and the J gene end by 3 bases; junction bases not matched to a gene: 6. The CDR3 is 16 amino acids.

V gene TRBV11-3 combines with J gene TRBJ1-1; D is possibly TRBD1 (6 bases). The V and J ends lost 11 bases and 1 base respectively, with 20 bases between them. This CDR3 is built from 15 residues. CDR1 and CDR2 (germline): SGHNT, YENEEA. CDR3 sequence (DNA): TGTGCCTGTCAAGGGGGAGCGGGACAGAACACTGAAGCTTTCTTT. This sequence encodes CACQGGAGQNTEAFF.

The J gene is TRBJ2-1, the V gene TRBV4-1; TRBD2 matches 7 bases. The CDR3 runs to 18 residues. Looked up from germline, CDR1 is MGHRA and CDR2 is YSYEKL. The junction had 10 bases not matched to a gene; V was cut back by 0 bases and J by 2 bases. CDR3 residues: CASSQESGTSGTYNEQFF. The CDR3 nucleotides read TGCGCCAGCAGCCAAGAGTCAGGGACGAGCGGGACCTACAATGAGCAGTTCTTC.

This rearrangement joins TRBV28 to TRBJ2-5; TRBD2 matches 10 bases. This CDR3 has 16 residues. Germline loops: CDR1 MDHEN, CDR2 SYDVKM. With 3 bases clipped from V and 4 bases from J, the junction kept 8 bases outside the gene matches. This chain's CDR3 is CASSLPLAGGRETQYF. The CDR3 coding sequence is TGTGCCAGCAGTTTGCCCTTAGCGGGAGGAAGAGAGACCCAGTACTTC.